The 15 T cell receptor beta chains listed next were all sequenced from one sample in a study of memory CD4+ T cells and cytomegalovirus serostatus. Single viable CD3+CD4+CD8-CD45RO+ cells were sorted as the memory CD4+ T cells. Only in-frame clones appear in the TCRdb table, and some are missing; sequencing was by immunoSEQ multiplex PCR. Counted here are about 40,000 clones, roughly 79% occurring once; the ten biggest clones make up less than 0.6%. The material sequenced was memory CD4+ T cells from blood. These receptors all come from an adult in good health and CMV-seronegative.

The CDR3 DNA follows: TGTGCCAGCAGTGAAGCGACAGGGACCTACGAGCAGTACTTC. This codes for CASSEATGTYEQYF. The J gene is TRBJ2-7, the V gene TRBV2; 7 bases map to TRBD1. CDR3 length: 14 residues. Trimming took 0 bases from V and 2 from J; bases not matched to a gene: 1. Germline V CDR1 and CDR2: SNHLY, FYNNEI. Filled out from reference TRBV2 and TRBJ2-7, the complete variable domain reads EPEVTQTPSHQVTQMGQEVILRCVPISNHLYFYWYRQILGQKVEFLVSFYNNEISEKSEIFDDQFSVERPDGSNFTLKIRSTKLEDSAMYFCASSEATGTYEQYFGPGTRLTVT.

This clone was counted once. Here the CDR3 DNA reads TGTGCCAGCAGCTTACGAGGGCTAGGGGCTGAAGCTTTCTTT. Translated, it gives CASSLRGLGAEAFF. The J gene is TRBJ1-1, the V gene TRBV5-4; D might be TRBD1 (5 bases). Germline CDR1 is SGHNT and CDR2 is YYREEE (reference sequence). V gave up 2 bases and J gave up 6 bases, with 14 bases separating them. This CDR3 spans 14 amino acids.

This clone has only a few counts. The rearrangement joins TRBV4-1 to TRBJ2-5, with D possibly matching TRBD1 (6 bases). V was cut by 1 base and J by 3 bases, with 12 bases left in between. CDR1 and CDR2 (germline): MGHRA, YSYEKL. The CDR3 is 15 amino acids. The CDR3: CASSQVSDRKETQYF. The DNA of the CDR3 is TGCGCCAGCAGCCAAGTATCGGACAGAAAAGAGACCCAGTACTTC.

This clone was counted a single time. The genes are TRBV15 and TRBJ2-3; 9 nucleotides agree with TRBD2. Unmatched junction bases numbered 7, after V lost 4 bases and J lost 2 bases. This CDR3 region has 16 residues. Germline lookup yields CDR1 LNHNV and CDR2 YYDKDF (reference sequence). The CDR3 is CATSIPGLASTDTQYF. Here the CDR3 DNA reads TGTGCCACCAGCATACCGGGACTAGCTTCCACAGATACGCAGTATTTT.

This sequence joins TRBV29-1 and TRBJ1-2; D uncertain. Germline V gene sequence: CDR1 SQVTM, CDR2 ANQGSEA. The CDR3 sequence is 11 residues long. Trimming removed 4 bases from V and 2 bases from J, with 5 bases in between. CDR3 loop: CSVAQNYGYTF. The DNA for the CDR3 is TGCAGCGTTGCCCAAAACTATGGCTACACCTTC.

V and J are TRBV7-3 and TRBJ2-7, with 9 bases aligning to TRBD1. Germline V lookup: CDR1 SGHTA, CDR2 FQGTGA. The CDR3 sequence is 15 residues long. The V and J ends lost 5 bases and 1 base, in that order; junction bases with no gene match: 6. In DNA form, the CDR3 reads TGTGCCAGCAGCAAGGGGGGGACAGGGTCCTACGAGCAGTACTTC. This gives the protein CASSKGGTGSYEQYF.

This chain connects TRBV5-1 to TRBJ2-7; TRBD1 matches at 7 bases. The CDR3 is made up of 14 amino acids. V shed 4 bases and J 2 bases; nucleotides not matched to a gene: 6. CDR1 is SGHRS, CDR2 YFSETQ, per germline. CDR3 sequence reads: CASSKRQGTYEQYF. CDR3 DNA: TGCGCCAGCAGCAAACGACAGGGTACCTACGAGCAGTACTTC.

This sequence joins TRBV5-1 and TRBJ2-7; 7 bases line up with TRBD1. This CDR3 comprises 14 residues. V was pared by 4 bases and J by 5 bases, with 9 bases of the junction left unmatched. Germline CDR1 reads SGHRS; CDR2 reads YFSETQ. The CDR3 region has the DNA TGCGCCAGCAGCCCCCCGGACAGGTACCACGAGCAGTACTTC. This codes for CASSPPDRYHEQYF.

The chain couples TRBV10-2 to TRBJ2-1; the match to TRBD1 covers 7 bases. Germline lookup yields CDR1 WSHSY and CDR2 SAAADI. This CDR3 has 13 residues. J lost 1 base, V lost 10 bases, and 4 bases had no gene match. The CDR3 DNA follows: TGCGCCACCGGGACAGAGTCCTACAATGAGCAGTTCTTC. It is translated as CATGTESYNEQFF.

In regard to this clone: A much larger clone sits a single nucleotide away, making a read error possible. The chain employs TRBV5-1 and TRBJ1-5, with 9 bases matching TRBD1. After removal of 2 bases from V and 4 bases from J, the junction contained 1 base not matched to a gene. Germline lookup yields CDR1 SGHRS and CDR2 YFSETQ. The CDR3 consists of 14 residues. CDR3 bases: TGCGCCAGCAGCTTCGGACAGGGGAATCAGCCCCAGCATTTT. Its translation is CASSFGQGNQPQHF. The full variable domain, its missing parts supplied by reference TRBV5-1 and TRBJ1-5, is KAGVTQTPRYLIKTRGQQVTLSCSPISGHRSVSWYQQTPGQGLQFLFEYFSETQRNKGNFPGRFSGRQFSNSRSEMNVSTLELGDSALYLCASSFGQGNQPQHFGDGTRLSIL.

For the CDR3, the DNA is TGTGCCAGCAGCCCTCCACTTCGGCTCGCCCCATACAATGAGCAGTTCTTC. Protein product: CASSPPLRLAPYNEQFF. The chain couples TRBV7-9 to TRBJ2-1; D not resolved. V lost 5 bases and J 4 bases, leaving 21 bases between the germline ends. This CDR3 has 17 amino acids. Germline V gives CDR1 SEHNR, CDR2 FQNEAQ (reference sequence).

V is TRBV11-2 and J is TRBJ2-3; D perhaps matches TRBD2 (6 bases). This CDR3 spans 15 amino acids. Germline V gene sequence: CDR1 SGHAT, CDR2 FQNNGV. V lost 2 bases and J 1 base, leaving 10 bases between the germline ends. The DNA for the CDR3 is TGTGCCAGCAGCTTAAGGGCTAGCGGCACAGATACGCAGTATTTT. This gives the protein CASSLRASGTDTQYF.

The chain has TRBV7-8 and TRBJ1-1; D is ambiguous. From germline, CDR1 is SGHVS and CDR2 FQNEAQ. V dropped 5 bases and J dropped 4 bases, with 8 bases sitting between them. The CDR3 sequence is 12 residues long. CDR3: CASSLDSTEAFF. Here the CDR3 DNA reads TGTGCCAGCAGCCTCGATTCCACTGAAGCTTTCTTT.

The V gene is TRBV6-1, the J gene TRBJ1-2; D gene uncertain. Germline assignment: CDR1 MNHNS and CDR2 SASEGT. V was clipped by 1 base and J by 7 bases, with 19 bases between them. The CDR3 is 16 amino acids. The CDR3 sequence: CASSEGWARSEGGYTF. CDR3 DNA sequence: TGTGCCAGCAGTGAAGGCTGGGCGAGAAGTGAAGGTGGCTACACCTTC.

The chain carries TRBV28 and TRBJ2-5; no clear D. Trimming took 5 bases from V and 5 from J, leaving 12 bases between them. Germline CDR1 MDHEN, CDR2 SYDVKM. The CDR3 contains 13 residues. For the CDR3, the DNA is TGTGCCAGCAGTACTGGACGTGGGGAGACCCAGTACTTC. As protein: CASSTGRGETQYF. Looking up the rest from reference TRBV28 and TRBJ2-5 gives the full variable domain: DVKVTQSSRYLVKRTGEKVFLECVQDMDHENMFWYRQDPGLGLRLIYFSYDVKMKEKGDIPEGYSVSREKKERFSLILESASTNQTSMYLCASSTGRGETQYFGPGTRLLVL.